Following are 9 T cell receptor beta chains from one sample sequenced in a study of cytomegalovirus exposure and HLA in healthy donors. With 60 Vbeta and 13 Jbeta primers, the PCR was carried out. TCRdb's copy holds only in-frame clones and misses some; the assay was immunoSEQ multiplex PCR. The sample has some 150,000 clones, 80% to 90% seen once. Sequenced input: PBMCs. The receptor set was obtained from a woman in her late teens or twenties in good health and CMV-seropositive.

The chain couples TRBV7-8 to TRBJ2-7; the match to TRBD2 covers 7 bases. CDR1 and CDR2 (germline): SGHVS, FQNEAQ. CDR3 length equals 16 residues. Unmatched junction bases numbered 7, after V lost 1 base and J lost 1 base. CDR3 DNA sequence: TGTGCCAGCAGCTTAGGGGGGGGTCTCGGATCCTACGAGCAGTACTTC. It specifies CASSLGGGLGSYEQYF.

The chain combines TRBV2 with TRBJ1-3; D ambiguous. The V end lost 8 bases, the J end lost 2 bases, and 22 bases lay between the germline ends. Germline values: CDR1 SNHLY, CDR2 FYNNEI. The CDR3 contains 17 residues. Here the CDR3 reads CASLDRVGTATGNTIYF. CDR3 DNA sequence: TGTGCCAGCCTTGATCGGGTAGGAACGGCTACTGGAAACACCATATATTTT.

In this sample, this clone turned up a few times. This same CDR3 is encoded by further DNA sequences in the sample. The CDR3 region is CASSTPGRVGTGELFF. The CDR3, as DNA: TGTGCCAGTAGTACCCCGGGGAGGGTGGGTACCGGGGAGCTGTTTTTT. The chain is built from TRBV19 and TRBJ2-2; 7 bases line up with TRBD2. Germline trimming cut 4 bases from V and 5 bases from J; bases unmatched to any gene: 10. Germline values: CDR1 LNHDA, CDR2 SQIVND (reference sequence). The CDR3 totals 16 residues.

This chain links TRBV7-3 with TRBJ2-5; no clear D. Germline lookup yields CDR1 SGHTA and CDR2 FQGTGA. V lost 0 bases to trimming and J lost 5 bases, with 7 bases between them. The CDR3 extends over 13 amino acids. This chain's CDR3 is CASSLTSRETQYF. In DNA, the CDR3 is TGTGCCAGCAGCTTAACTAGTCGGGAGACCCAGTACTTC.

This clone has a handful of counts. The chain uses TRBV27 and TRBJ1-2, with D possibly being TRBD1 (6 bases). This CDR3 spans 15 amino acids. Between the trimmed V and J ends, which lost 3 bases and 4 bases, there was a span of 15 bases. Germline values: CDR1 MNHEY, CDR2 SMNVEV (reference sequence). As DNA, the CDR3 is TGTGCCAGCAGTTTCGCCCCTCAGGGGACCTATGGCTACACCTTC. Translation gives CASSFAPQGTYGYTF.

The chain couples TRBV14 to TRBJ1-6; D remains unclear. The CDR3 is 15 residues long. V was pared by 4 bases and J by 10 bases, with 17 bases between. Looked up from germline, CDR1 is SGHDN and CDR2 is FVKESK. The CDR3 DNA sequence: TGTGCCAGCAGCCGAGTTCTACCAGGCGAATCACCCCTCCACTTT. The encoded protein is CASSRVLPGESPLHF.

DNA of the CDR3: TGTGCCAGCAGCTCCAGGTCTGGGGCCAACGTCCTGACTTTC. Its translation: CASSSRSGANVLTF. V and J are TRBV5-4 and TRBJ2-6; D unresolved. The V gene's germline CDR1 is SGHNT and CDR2 YYREEE (reference sequence). The V end was cut by 3 bases, the J end by 1 base, with 5 bases between. The CDR3 has 14 residues.

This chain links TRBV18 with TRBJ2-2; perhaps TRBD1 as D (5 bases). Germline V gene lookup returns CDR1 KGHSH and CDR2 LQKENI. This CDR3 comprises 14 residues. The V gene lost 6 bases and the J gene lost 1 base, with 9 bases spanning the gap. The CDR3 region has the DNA TGTGCCAGCTCCCTACAGGAGAACACCGGGGAGCTGTTTTTT. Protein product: CASSLQENTGELFF.

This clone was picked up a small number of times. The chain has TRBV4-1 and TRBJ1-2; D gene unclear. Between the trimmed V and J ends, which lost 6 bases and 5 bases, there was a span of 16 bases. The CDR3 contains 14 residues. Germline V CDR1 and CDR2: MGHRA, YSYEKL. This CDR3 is CASSPTLGMYGYTF. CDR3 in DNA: TGCGCCAGCAGTCCGACTCTCGGGATGTATGGCTACACCTTC.